The rows below give T cell receptor beta chains drawn from one sample of a study of shared clonotypes between healthy human individuals. Clones were read by immunoSEQ multiplex PCR, and TCRdb kept only the in-frame ones, dropping some. Of about 490,000 clones detected, less than 80% appear once; the ten largest clones hold 10% to 15%. Specimen: PBMCs. The source of these receptors is a middle-aged woman in good health. Some clones in this sample may be carry-over from other donors' samples. CDR3s include the opening cysteine and the closing phenylalanine or tryptophan. A D gene is named only where the DNA matches it firmly. For some rows the clone size is stated as once, few or many, or as a class when expanded; others skip it.

clone size: NA; D gene: NA; J gene: TRBJ1-1; V gene: TRBV7-2; CDR3 protein: CASSLDLNTEAFF; CDR3 DNA: TGTGCCAGCAGCTTGGACCTGAACACTGAAGCTTTCTTT
clone size: NA; D gene: NA; J gene: TRBJ1-2; V gene: TRBV5-6; CDR3 protein: CASSTDRIYGYTF; CDR3 DNA: TGTGCCAGCAGCACCGACAGGATCTATGGCTACACCTTC
clone size: once; D gene: TRBD1; J gene: TRBJ2-2; V gene: TRBV11-3; CDR3 protein: CASSGTGGDTGELFF; CDR3 DNA: TGTGCCAGCAGCGGGACAGGGGGGGACACCGGGGAGCTGTTTTTT
clone size: NA; D gene: NA; J gene: TRBJ2-7; V gene: TRBV15; CDR3 protein: CATSRDLAGNEQYF; CDR3 DNA: TGTGCCACCAGCAGAGATTTGGCAGGGAACGAGCAGTACTTC
clone size: NA; D gene: NA; J gene: TRBJ1-5; V gene: TRBV4-3; CDR3 protein: CASSQDYVGSNQPQHF; CDR3 DNA: TGCGCCAGCAGCCAAGATTATGTAGGAAGCAATCAGCCCCAGCATTTT
clone size: NA; D gene: NA; J gene: TRBJ2-3; V gene: TRBV2; CDR3 protein: CASPTSRPLTHRW; CDR3 DNA: TGTGCCAGCCCGACAAGTCGGCCCCTAACTCACAGATGG
clone size: many; D gene: NA; J gene: TRBJ2-3; V gene: TRBV4-3; CDR3 protein: CASSQVGGSAADTQYF; CDR3 DNA: TGCGCCAGCAGCCAAGTAGGAGGTAGCGCGGCAGATACGCAGTATTTT
clone size: NA; D gene: NA; J gene: TRBJ2-7; V gene: TRBV29-1; CDR3 protein: CSVGGRGVYEQYF; CDR3 DNA: TGCAGCGTGGGGGGACGGGGCGTATACGAGCAGTACTTC
clone size: few; D gene: NA; J gene: TRBJ1-5; V gene: TRBV9; CDR3 protein: CASSTRDSNQPQHF; CDR3 DNA: TGTGCCAGCAGTACCCGGGACAGCAATCAGCCCCAGCATTTT
clone size: NA; D gene: TRBD1; J gene: TRBJ1-3; V gene: TRBV9; CDR3 protein: CASSKRTGDGNTIYF; CDR3 DNA: TGTGCCAGCAGCAAGAGGACAGGGGACGGAAACACCATATATTTT
clone size: NA; D gene: NA; J gene: TRBJ1-5; V gene: TRBV10-3; CDR3 protein: CAYEGVSNQPQHF; CDR3 DNA: TGTGCCTATGAGGGGGTTAGCAATCAGCCCCAGCATTTT